These 7 T cell receptor beta chains share one sample of origin, sequenced in a study of blood T cell repertoires in COVID-19. Assay used: immunoSEQ multiplex PCR; TCRdb lists only in-frame clones, some missing. The table includes 250,000 to 350,000 clones, about nine tenths detected once. The sequencing sample was made of PBMCs or T cells enriched from blood (not recorded which). The receptors come from a man between 60 and 70 years old who had recovered from COVID-19.

This clone was seen only a few times. The chain joins TRBV6-6 to TRBJ1-2; unclear D gene. In germline, CDR1 is MNHNY, CDR2 SVGAGI (reference sequence). This CDR3 comprises 16 residues. V was shortened by 0 bases and J by 0 bases, with 11 bases between the two germline ends. The CDR3 sequence is CASSYSRWNSNYGYTF. The CDR3 DNA reads as TGTGCCAGCAGTTACTCGAGGTGGAACTCTAACTATGGCTACACCTTC.

This CDR3 is CASSQSPWAGSGEQFF. CDR3 coding DNA: TGTGCCAGCTCACAGTCCCCCTGGGCGGGAAGCGGTGAGCAGTTCTTC. This chain uses TRBV18 with TRBJ2-1, with a weak D call TRBD2 (6 bases). The CDR3 length is 16 residues. Trimming shortened V by 4 bases and J by 9 bases, and 22 bases separated the two germline ends. The germline V gene has CDR1 KGHSH and CDR2 LQKENI.

This chain connects TRBV7-9 to TRBJ1-4, with TRBD1 identical over 9 bases. Looked up from germline, CDR1 is SEHNR and CDR2 is FQNEAQ (reference sequence). The CDR3 runs to 16 residues. The V gene end was trimmed by 2 bases and the J gene end by 7 bases; junction bases not matched to a gene: 8. The CDR3 nucleotides read TGTGCCAGCAGCTTACCGGAGACAGGGGGAAGTGAAAAACTGTTTTTT. Translation gives CASSLPETGGSEKLFF.

CDR3 region: CASSSALAGGGYEQFF. The CDR3 coding sequence is TGTGCCAGCAGTTCCGCACTAGCGGGAGGTGGGTATGAGCAGTTCTTC. The chain joins TRBV6-5 to TRBJ2-1; 12 bases fit TRBD2. V trimming: 4 bases; J trimming: 8 bases; junction bases outside the gene matches: 9. This CDR3 has 16 amino acids. CDR1 is MNHEY, CDR2 SVGAGI, per germline.

The V and J genes are TRBV11-2 and TRBJ2-2; D possibly corresponds to TRBD2 (6 bases). The germline gives CDR1 SGHAT, CDR2 FQNNGV. V gave up 4 bases and J gave up 4 bases, with 16 bases separating them. The CDR3 covers 16 residues. CDR3 DNA sequence: TGTGCCAGCAGCTCTCCTTTTGGGAGGATCACCGGGGAGCTGTTTTTT. Its translation: CASSSPFGRITGELFF. Full variable domain (missing parts from reference TRBV11-2 and TRBJ2-2): EAGVAQSPRYKIIEKRQSVAFWCNPISGHATLYWYQQILGQGPKLLIQFQNNGVVDDSQLPKDRFSAERLKGVDSTLKIQPAKLEDSAVYLCASSSPFGRITGELFFGEGSRLTVL.

The chain joins TRBV6-1 to TRBJ2-7; the match to TRBD1 covers 8 bases. The length of the CDR3 is 13 residues. V dropped 2 bases and J dropped 6; count of bases not matched to a gene: 3. Looked up from germline, CDR1 is MNHNS and CDR2 is SASEGT. This chain's CDR3 is CASSEWDRPEQYF. The CDR3 region has the DNA TGTGCCAGCAGTGAATGGGACAGGCCCGAGCAGTACTTC.

By sample fraction, this clone is medium-sized (0.01 to 0.1%). CDR3 sequence: CASSAFAGASGSQDTQYF. Written as DNA, the CDR3 is TGTGCCAGCAGTGCCTTCGCGGGGGCTAGCGGGAGTCAAGATACGCAGTATTTT. The V gene is TRBV25-1, the J gene TRBJ2-3, with TRBD2 identical over 10 bases. Germline trimming cut 4 bases from V and 5 bases from J; bases unmatched to any gene: 15. Germline lookup yields CDR1 MGHDK and CDR2 SYGVNS. This CDR3 has 18 residues.